This TCR beta chain comes out of a study of blood T cell repertoires in COVID-19. Background on the study: The cDNA or gDNA used as material had been derived from T cells, B-cell-depleted T cells, or PBMCs.

Authors' processing steps: Nucleated cell number was recorded as an estimate derived from reference gene primer amplification. The data were produced by immunoSEQ multiplex PCR, yet TCRdb's version contains in-frame clones alone and is incomplete. V and J calls and clone size come straight from that table; D and trimming were deduced from the DNA. The sample yields 150,000 to 200,000 clones, approximately 86% seen once. The receptor's source is a man in his sixties with COVID-19, enrolled during active disease. The sequenced sample consisted of peripheral blood.

CDR3 amino acids: CASSINSPNSPLHF. CDR3 nucleotides: TGTGCCAGTAGTATTAACAGTCCTAATTCACCCCTCCACTTT. The chain joins TRBV19 to TRBJ1-6; D unclear. Trimming took off 3 bases at V and 6 bases at J, with 9 bases between the two ends. This CDR3 has 14 residues. Germline V lookup: CDR1 LNHDA, CDR2 SQIVND (reference sequence).